This record looks at one T cell receptor beta chain sequence and its context. Its antigen is currently not known. Since a far larger clone is one base different, this is likely a read error. Every patient had bone marrow sampled at the time of active disease. Ficoll-Hypaque density gradient centrifugation was used to isolate the bone marrow mononuclear cells. Myeloma plasma cells were removed and CD138-negative cells were obtained by negative selection following labeling with CD138 magnetic microbeads on a MACS separator. Flow cytometry with CD138 antibodies on an Attune NxT was used to check how pure the isolated cells were. TRIzol reagent was used to extract total RNA, and a NanoDrop spectrophotometer was used to quantify the extracted RNA. Paired RNA-seq and IR-seq were performed on each patient's CD138-negative bone marrow sample. Inclusive of the bounding cysteine and phenylalanine, the CDR3 is 16 residues long. Kept here is only the CDR3 DNA, which spans 48 bases and is read in frame from base 1. Based on the germline V gene, the CDR1 and CDR2 sequences are MNHEY and SVGEGT.

The data were taken from a study of read filtering for tumor transcriptome and immune sequencing (dated by TCRdb to the early 2020s). In the study overall: The cohort was composed of 17 male and approximately 15 female patients, with a mean age of approximately 66 years and an age range of about 45 to 90. By revised international staging, roughly 8 patients were R-ISS I, 16 were R-ISS II and over five were R-ISS III. After DNase treatment, whole-transcriptome libraries were prepared with the TruSeq RNA Access Library Prep Kit. Per sample, about 3.5 to 11 million TCR-region mapped reads were obtained with IR-seq, compared with only roughly 80 to 1273 with RNA-seq. The study compared TCR repertoires from targeted immune repertoire sequencing and bulk whole-transcriptome sequencing run on the same bone marrow samples. A main aim was a read-filtering strategy for immune repertoire data, specifically whether clonotypes supported by a single read should be removed.

The paper's findings and limits, for the study overall: Clonotypes were captured by IR-seq at much higher depth and more reliably than by RNA-seq, and smaller IR-seq throughput was sufficient for identification of most shared clonotypes. Removing single-read clonotypes increased the correlation between IR-seq and RNA-seq shared clonotype proportions. The sorted CD138-negative fraction was composed of a mixed bone marrow immune population rather than of purified T cells. In IR-seq, about four fifths of clonotypes but 3.5% to 4% of total reads were represented by single-read clonotypes, whereas in RNA-seq, approximately 73% of clonotypes and approximately 40% of reads were represented by single-read clonotypes.

TCR libraries were built from roughly 400 ng RNA with the Immunoverse kit, using molecular barcoded adaptors covering alpha/delta and beta/gamma chains. The same RNA used for transcriptome sequencing was used for TCR library preparation. Sequencing of the TCR libraries was done on an Illumina HiSeq 4000 with 2 x 150 cycles. Concerning the study's data processing: With MiXCR, TCR reads were aligned to human V, D, J and C references and assembled into CDR3 clonotypes, with quality filtering and error correction included. Clonotype counts and gene usage diversity were analyzed with the tcR package in R. Raw mapping reads were checked after the RNA-seq reads had been mapped by STAR aligner version 2.5.3a onto the human GRCh37 genome. IR-seq fastq files were randomly downsampled with Seqtk 1.3 to test the effect of sequencing depth on detected clonotypes. The raw public reads went through TCRdb reprocessing: fastp at Q25, MiXCR clone calling, in-frame beta chains kept. Entries that share a CDR3 protein sequence are merged under the most common genes and DNA. None of the V and J calls come from the authors' own analysis; TCRdb made them. In all, the sample holds tens of thousands of distinct CDR3 sequences, and roughly an eighth of those were seen once. Around 6.5% of the sample rests with the top ten.

The sequenced sample was a population of CD138-negative cells sorted from bone marrow. This specimen's cell subset or site label, interpreted: bone marrow mononuclear cells depleted of CD138+ plasma/myeloma cells by negative magnetic selection. The rearranged chain carries TRBV6-2 or TRBV6-3 and TRBJ2-1, with the D assignment possibly TRBD1 or TRBD2, given 6 matching bases for each. This sequence was found in a donor aged 40 or older with multiple myeloma. The CDR3 corresponds to CASSDLGGGTAGKQLF. The sequence in DNA is TGTGCCAGCAGTGATCTAGGGGGTGGGACGGCGGGGAAGCAGTTGTTC.